Below, 29 T cell receptor beta chains from the same sample are listed, as sequenced in a study of cytotoxic CD8 clonotypes in ibrutinib-treated CLL. Clones were sequenced by immunoSEQ multiplex PCR, and TCRdb holds only the in-frame ones, with some missing. In the table there are about 45,000 clones, 60% to 70% of which are singletons. The source material was PBMCs, sampled after 24 months of ibrutinib treatment. These receptors were taken from a human donor with chronic lymphocytic leukemia.

The rearrangement uses TRBV7-9 and TRBJ2-1; unclear D gene. The CDR3 extends over 15 amino acids. Per the germline V gene, CDR1 is SEHNR and CDR2 is FQNEAQ (reference sequence). Deletions cut 2 bases from V and 2 bases from J, with 10 bases between. CDR3 loop: CASSLLGITYNEQFF. The CDR3 DNA reads as TGTGCCAGCAGCTTATTGGGGATTACCTACAATGAGCAGTTCTTC.

The V and J genes are TRBV6-5 and TRBJ2-7; no clear D. The germline CDR1 and CDR2 sequences are MNHEY and SVGAGI. The CDR3 runs 15 residues. Trimming left V 6 bases short and J 5 bases short, with 20 bases between. The CDR3 sequence: CASRRQTIKGDEQYF. The CDR3 DNA reads TGTGCCAGCAGACGGCAGACGATAAAAGGCGACGAGCAGTACTTC.

This chain links TRBV10-3 with TRBJ2-5; TRBD2 aligns across 14 bases. The J segment lost 3 bases and the V segment lost 4 bases, leaving 1 base of the junction unmatched. Germline V gene data show CDR1 as ENHRY and CDR2 as SYGVKD. The CDR3 sequence is 15 residues long. CDR3 protein: CAISGGLAGEETQYF. The CDR3 DNA is TGTGCCATCAGTGGGGGACTAGCGGGAGAAGAGACCCAGTACTTC.

In its sample, this clone was seen a few times. This chain joins TRBV7-2 and TRBJ2-4; D is unclear. V was trimmed by 6 bases and J by 8 bases, leaving 20 bases between them. Germline loops: CDR1 SGHTA, CDR2 FQGNSA. CDR3 length: 15 amino acids. The DNA for the CDR3 is TGTGCCAGCAGGCAAACCTCATTAGGCCAACACATTCAGTACTTC. It yields the protein CASRQTSLGQHIQYF.

This sequence joins TRBV7-8 and TRBJ1-5; D is undetermined. The ends were cut back, 1 base at V and 5 bases at J, with 3 bases in the middle. CDR3 length: 12 residues. The germline V gene has CDR1 SGHVS and CDR2 FQNEAQ. CDR3 nucleotides: TGTGCCAGCAGCTTAGGAGATCAGCCCCAGCATTTT. It encodes CASSLGDQPQHF.

The gene calls are TRBV5-1 and TRBJ2-2; 10 positions match TRBD1. The V gene's germline CDR1 is SGHRS and CDR2 YFSETQ. The CDR3 extends over 16 amino acids. V lost 4 bases, J lost 4 bases, and 7 bases stayed unmatched. CDR3 sequence: CASSPTGGGSTGELFF. The DNA of the CDR3 is TGCGCCAGCAGCCCGACAGGGGGCGGAAGCACCGGGGAGCTGTTTTTT.

The rearrangement uses TRBV20-1 and TRBJ2-2, with D uncertain. The CDR3 is 11 amino acids. The V and J ends lost 5 bases and 7 bases respectively, with 8 bases between them. Germline V CDR1 and CDR2: DFQATT, SNEGSKA (reference sequence). CDR3 sequence (DNA): TGCAGTGCTGTGAAGGGCGGGGAGCTGTTTTTT. Protein product: CSAVKGGELFF.

V and J are TRBV2 and TRBJ2-1, with D perhaps assigned TRBD1 or TRBD2 (6 bases each). The V gene's germline CDR1 is SNHLY and CDR2 FYNNEI. The CDR3 has 13 residues. Between the trimmed V and J ends, which lost 1 base and 10 bases, there was a span of 11 bases. Here the CDR3 reads CASSEVGGTEQFF. The CDR3 nucleotides are TGTGCCAGCAGTGAAGTAGGGGGGACAGAGCAGTTCTTC.

The rearrangement links TRBV29-1 to TRBJ2-7; 9 nucleotides line up with TRBD1. Trimming removed 5 bases from V and 3 bases from J; junction bases left unmatched: 11. The V gene's germline CDR1 is SQVTM and CDR2 ANQGSEA. CDR3 length: 15 amino acids. CDR3 region: CSVRSGQGPFYEQYF. The CDR3 region has the DNA TGCAGCGTTCGTTCGGGACAGGGACCCTTCTACGAGCAGTACTTC.

DNA for the CDR3: TGTGCCAGCAGCCAAGAGGGGACAGGGGAATACGAGCAGTACTTC. Translation gives CASSQEGTGEYEQYF. The V gene is TRBV4-2, the J gene TRBJ2-7, with TRBD1 identical over 10 bases. With 0 bases clipped from V and 4 bases from J, the junction kept 3 bases outside the gene matches. The length of the CDR3 is 15 residues. Per the germline V gene, CDR1 is LGHNA and CDR2 is YNFKEQ.

V and J are TRBV5-1 and TRBJ2-6, with D possibly being TRBD1 (5 bases). V gave up 4 bases and J gave up 2 bases, with 16 bases separating them. The germline V gene encodes CDR1 SGHRS and CDR2 YFSETQ. The CDR3 is made up of 17 amino acids. CDR3 loop: CASSITGAPTGANVLTF. The CDR3 nucleotides read TGCGCCAGCAGCATTACAGGTGCCCCCACTGGGGCCAACGTCCTGACTTTC.

Remarks on this clone: One junction end disagrees with the germline gene, perhaps due to a read error. The gene calls are TRBV5-6 and TRBJ1-2; no clear D. CDR3 length equals 16 residues. Germline V gene lookup returns CDR1 SGHDT and CDR2 YYEEEE. The CDR3 DNA sequence: TGTGCCAGCAGTTTGGACGGGGTCCGCGACAACTATGGCTACACCTTC. Encoded protein: CASSLDGVRDNYGYTF. Full variable domain (missing parts from reference TRBV5-6 and TRBJ1-2): DAGVTQSPTHLIKTRGQQVTLRCSPKSGHDTVSWYQQALGQGPQFIFQYYEEEERQRGNFPDRFSGHQFPNYSSELNVNALLLGDSALYLCASSLDGVRDNYGYTFGSGTRLTVV.

This clone was recorded a few times. The chain is built from TRBV6-5 and TRBJ2-3, with a possible D match to TRBD1 (6 bases). The CDR3 is made up of 12 amino acids. Trimming took 6 bases from V and 4 from J, leaving 8 bases between them. Germline V gives CDR1 MNHEY, CDR2 SVGAGI. The CDR3 loop is CASRDRSDTQYF. Written as DNA, the CDR3 is TGTGCCAGCAGAGACAGGTCAGATACGCAGTATTTT.

The V call is TRBV10-1, the J call TRBJ2-7; D is perhaps TRBD1 (5 bases). Trimming left V 4 bases short and J 0 bases short, with 7 bases between. CDR3 length: 13 residues. The V gene's germline CDR1 is WNHNN and CDR2 SYGVQD (reference sequence). The CDR3 is CASSVGPSYEQYF. DNA for the CDR3: TGCGCCAGCAGTGTGGGGCCCTCCTACGAGCAGTACTTC.

The rearrangement links TRBV9 to TRBJ2-6; D gene uncertain. Germline V lookup: CDR1 SGDLS, CDR2 YYNGEE. The CDR3 consists of 15 residues. The V and J ends lost 4 bases and 0 bases respectively, with 8 bases between them. CDR3 protein: CASSPSLSGANVLTF. The DNA of the CDR3 is TGTGCCAGCAGCCCCAGTCTCTCTGGGGCCAACGTCCTGACTTTC.

The genes are TRBV19 and TRBJ1-4; D not certain. Germline CDR1 reads LNHDA; CDR2 reads SQIVND (reference sequence). The V gene lost 6 bases and the J gene lost 6 bases, with 26 bases spanning the gap. The CDR3 totals 18 residues. CDR3 nucleotides: TGTGCCAGTAGCCCGAGAGGAGGGCGCGGTGTGGGCTATGAAAAACTGTTTTTT. Protein product: CASSPRGGRGVGYEKLFF.

This clone has a single count. The V gene is TRBV30, the J gene TRBJ2-5, with TRBD2 as a possible D gene (5 bases). The CDR3 is 15 amino acids. V lost 4 bases, J lost 2 bases, and 17 bases lay in between. The germline V gene encodes CDR1 GTSNPN and CDR2 SVGIG (reference sequence). CDR3 in amino acids: CAWTEGSRTQETQYF. The DNA of the CDR3 is TGTGCCTGGACCGAGGGCAGTCGAACTCAAGAGACCCAGTACTTC.

The chain couples TRBV5-1 to TRBJ1-1; perhaps TRBD1 as D (5 bases). The V gene lost 7 bases and the J gene lost 2 bases, with 9 bases spanning the gap. CDR1 and CDR2 from the germline V gene are SGHRS and YFSETQ. The CDR3 runs 12 residues. This CDR3 reads CASVGGNTEAFF. The CDR3 bases are TGCGCCAGCGTGGGGGGTAACACTGAAGCTTTCTTT.

This chain links TRBV6-1 with TRBJ1-6; D gene uncertain. Trimming stripped 1 base from V and 10 bases from J, with 8 bases between. This CDR3 region has 13 residues. Germline V gives CDR1 MNHNS, CDR2 SASEGT. This CDR3 is CASSEGVGSPLHF. CDR3 DNA sequence: TGTGCCAGCAGTGAAGGGGTCGGATCACCCCTCCACTTT.

The CDR3 here is CASSQLLGQGKSGELFF. The CDR3 DNA reads TGTGCCAGCAGCCAACTCCTGGGACAGGGTAAATCCGGGGAGCTGTTTTTT. The rearrangement uses TRBV7-6 and TRBJ2-2; TRBD1 agrees at 9 bases. The CDR3 loop spans 17 amino acids. Germline V gene data show CDR1 as SGHVS and CDR2 as FNYEAQ. The V gene end was trimmed by 5 bases and the J gene end by 6 bases; junction bases not matched to a gene: 13.

The gene calls are TRBV27 and TRBJ1-2, with no clear D. The CDR3 runs to 15 residues. Germline CDR1 is MNHEY and CDR2 is SMNVEV (reference sequence). Trimming pared 2 bases from V and 8 bases from J, leaving 18 bases between. The CDR3 loop is CASSLGISPKWGYTF. The DNA for the CDR3 is TGTGCCAGCAGTTTAGGTATCAGTCCTAAGTGGGGCTACACCTTC.

This clone occurred a few times. The chain joins TRBV2 to TRBJ2-3, with 12 positions matching TRBD2. CDR1 is SNHLY and CDR2 is FYNNEI in the germline V gene. There are 15 residues in the CDR3. The J segment lost 1 base and the V segment lost 8 bases, leaving 4 bases of the junction unmatched. The CDR3 sequence is CASRSSGGGTDTQYF. In DNA form, the CDR3 reads TGTGCCAGCCGATCTAGCGGGGGGGGCACAGATACGCAGTATTTT. Variable domain in full (rest from reference TRBV2 and TRBJ2-3): EPEVTQTPSHQVTQMGQEVILRCVPISNHLYFYWYRQILGQKVEFLVSFYNNEISEKSEIFDDQFSVERPDGSNFTLKIRSTKLEDSAMYFCASRSSGGGTDTQYFGPGTRLTVL.

Here the CDR3 reads CASSPFPGGRTPLRTQEFF. CDR3 sequence (DNA): TGCGCCAGCAGCCCTTTCCCGGGGGGGAGGACACCCCTCCGTACTCAGGAGTTCTTC. The J gene is TRBJ2-1, the V gene TRBV4-1, with 8 nucleotides matching TRBD2. Trimming took 4 bases from V and 14 from J; bases not matched to a gene: 28. The CDR3 contains 19 residues. The germline gives CDR1 MGHRA, CDR2 YSYEKL.

This clone has just one count. The V and J genes are TRBV5-4 and TRBJ2-7, with 9 bases fitting TRBD2. J lost 2 bases, V lost 1 base, and 4 bases had no gene match. This CDR3 comprises 15 residues. Germline V CDR1 and CDR2: SGHNT, YYREEE (reference sequence). CDR3 in DNA: TGTGCCAGCAGCTTGACTAGCGGGCTAACCTACGAGCAGTACTTC. Amino acid sequence: CASSLTSGLTYEQYF.

This chain connects TRBV30 to TRBJ1-4; D unresolved. The V end lost 2 bases, the J end lost 7 bases, and 11 bases lay between the germline ends. The CDR3 is made up of 13 amino acids. The germline V gene has CDR1 GTSNPN and CDR2 SVGIG (reference sequence). This CDR3 is CAWSTYRSEKLFF. As DNA, the CDR3 is TGTGCCTGGAGTACCTACAGAAGTGAAAAACTGTTTTTT.

V is TRBV4-2 and J is TRBJ1-1; D might be TRBD1 (6 bases). The CDR3 is made up of 13 amino acids. The V gene lost 1 base and the J gene lost 14 bases, with 17 bases spanning the gap. Germline V gene sequence: CDR1 LGHNA, CDR2 YNFKEQ. CDR3 nucleotides: TGTGCCAGCAGCCAAGGGGGAGGGACACTCCGCTTCTTT. It yields the protein CASSQGGGTLRFF.

CDR3 in amino acids: CASSSDLVGAPQYF. In DNA form, the CDR3 reads TGCGCCAGCAGCTCAGACCTAGTAGGGGCGCCGCAGTACTTC. This chain connects TRBV5-1 to TRBJ2-7, with D maybe TRBD1 (5 bases). Germline loops: CDR1 SGHRS, CDR2 YFSETQ. Trimming pared 3 bases from V and 9 bases from J, leaving 19 bases between. The CDR3 totals 14 residues.

The chain couples TRBV2 to TRBJ1-2; D is ambiguous. The CDR3 runs 13 residues. Germline V CDR1 and CDR2: SNHLY, FYNNEI. V shed 8 bases and J shed 1 base, with 11 bases lying between them. The CDR3 is CASEFYFNYGYTF. CDR3 nucleotides: TGTGCCAGCGAGTTTTATTTTAACTATGGCTACACCTTC.

The chain has TRBV5-1 and TRBJ1-5; TRBD1 agrees at 8 bases. CDR3 size: 13 residues. The germline gives CDR1 SGHRS, CDR2 YFSETQ. J was trimmed by 7 bases and V by 3 bases; bases with no gene match: 3. The CDR3 loop reads CASSSTGDQPQHF. The CDR3 DNA reads as TGCGCCAGCAGCTCGACAGGGGACCAGCCCCAGCATTTT.